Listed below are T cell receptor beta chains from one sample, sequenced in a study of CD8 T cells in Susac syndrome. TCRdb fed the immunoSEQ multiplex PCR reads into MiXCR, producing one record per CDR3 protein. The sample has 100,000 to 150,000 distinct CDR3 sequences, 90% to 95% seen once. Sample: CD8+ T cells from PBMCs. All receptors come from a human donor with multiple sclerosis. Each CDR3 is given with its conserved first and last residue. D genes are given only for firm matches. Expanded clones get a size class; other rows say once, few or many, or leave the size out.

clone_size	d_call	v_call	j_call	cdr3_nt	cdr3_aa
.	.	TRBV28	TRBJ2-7	TGTGCCAGCAGTGCCGGGGCAGGCAGCTCCTACGAGCAGTACTTC	CASSAGAGSSYEQYF
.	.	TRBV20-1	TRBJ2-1	TGCAGTGCTAGTGTTAGGAGGGTCCACAATGAGCAGTTCTTC	CSASVRRVHNEQFF
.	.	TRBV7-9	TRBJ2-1	TGTGCCAGCAGCTTAGGCGGTCTGGGTGAGCAGTTCTTC	CASSLGGLGEQFF
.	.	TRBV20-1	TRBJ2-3	TGCAGTGCTCCAACCCTGGGAACAGATACGCAGTATTTT	CSAPTLGTDTQYF
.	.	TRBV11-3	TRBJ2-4	TGTGCCAGCAGCTTATCCCCTACCAAAAACATTCAGTACTTC	CASSLSPTKNIQYF
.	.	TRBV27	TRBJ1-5	TGTGCCAGCAGTTTTATAGGTCAGCCCCAGCATTTT	CASSFIGQPQHF
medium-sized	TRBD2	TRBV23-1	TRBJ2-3	TGCGCCAGCAGACCCGGACCTAGCGGGAGGGCCCCCGATACGCAGTATTTT	CASRPGPSGRAPDTQYF
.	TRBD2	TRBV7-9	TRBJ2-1	TGTGCCAGCAGCACAACTAGCGGGCGACGCAATGAGCAGTTCTTC	CASSTTSGRRNEQFF
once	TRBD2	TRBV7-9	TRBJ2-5	TGTGCCAGCAGCTTAGAGACTAGCGGCGGAAAGACCCAGTACTTC	CASSLETSGGKTQYF
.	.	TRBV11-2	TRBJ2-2	TGTGCCAGCATTGCTAGGGAAAACACCGGGGAGCTGTTTTTT	CASIARENTGELFF
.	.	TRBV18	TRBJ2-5	TGTGCCAGCTCTAACGCCGGGACTCCACAAGAGACCCAGTACTTC	CASSNAGTPQETQYF
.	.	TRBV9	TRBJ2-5	TGTGCCAGCAGCGGGGGGGCGTTACAAGAGACCCAGTACTTC	CASSGGALQETQYF
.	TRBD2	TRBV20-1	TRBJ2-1	TGCAGTGCTAGAGAGGGACTAGGGACCTACAATGAGCAGTTCTTC	CSAREGLGTYNEQFF
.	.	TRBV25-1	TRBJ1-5	TGTGCCAGCAGTGGGGGACGTTCCCATCAGCCCCAGCATTTT	CASSGGRSHQPQHF
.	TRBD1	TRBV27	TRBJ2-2	TGTGCCAGCAGCCAACTGGGACAGGGGGTTCCCGGGGAGCTGTTTTTT	CASSQLGQGVPGELFF
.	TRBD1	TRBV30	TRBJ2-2	TGTGCCTGGAGTGCTCCTCCGGGACAGGGTCTAACGGGGAAAACCGGGGAGCTGTTTTTT	CAWSAPPGQGLTGKTGELFF
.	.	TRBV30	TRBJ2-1	TGTGCCTGGGAATTCGGGAGCTCCTACAATGAGCAGTTCTTC	CAWEFGSSYNEQFF
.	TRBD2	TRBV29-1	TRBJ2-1	TGCAGCGGGGGGGGGAGCTCCTACAATGAGCAGTTCTTC	CSGGGSSYNEQFF
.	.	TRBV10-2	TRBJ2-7	TGCGCCAGCAGTGAGAACAGGGAAGACGAGCAGTACTTC	CASSENREDEQYF
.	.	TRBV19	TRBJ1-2	TGTGCCAGTATGGGGGGAGCAGCTGGCTACACCTTC	CASMGGAAGYTF
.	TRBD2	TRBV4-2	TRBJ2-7	TGTGCCAGCAGCCAAGATCGGCGGGGGGGTTACGAGCAGTACTTC	CASSQDRRGGYEQYF
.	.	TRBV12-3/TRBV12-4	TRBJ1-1	TGTGCCAGCACGAGTGGTACTGAAGCTTTCTTT	CASTSGTEAFF
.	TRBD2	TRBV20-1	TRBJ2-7	TGCAGTGCTTTCATCCTAGCGGGGGGGCTCTACGAGCAGTACTTC	CSAFILAGGLYEQYF
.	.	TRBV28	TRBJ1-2	TGTGCCAGCAGTTTCACAGGAGGGACTAACTATGGCTACACCTTC	CASSFTGGTNYGYTF
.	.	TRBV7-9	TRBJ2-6	TGTGCCAGCAGAAGGGGGACGCCCGACTCTGGGGCCAACGTCCTGACTTTC	CASRRGTPDSGANVLTF
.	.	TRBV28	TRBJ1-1	TGTGCCAGCAGTCCGCTGCGGGTCTTGAACACTGAAGCTTTCTTT	CASSPLRVLNTEAFF
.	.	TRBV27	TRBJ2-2	TGTGCCAGCAGTTCGAGGAAAAAGGGGTACGGGGAGCTGTTTTTT	CASSSRKKGYGELFF
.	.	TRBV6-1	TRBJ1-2	TGTGCCAGCAGTGAAGACTATGGCTACACCTTC	CASSEDYGYTF
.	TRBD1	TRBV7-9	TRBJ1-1	TGTGCCAGCAGCTTCCCCGGGACAGGGGGTGAAGCTTTCTTT	CASSFPGTGGEAFF
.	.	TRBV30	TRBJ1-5	TGTGCCTGGAGTGTCGGGCAGGGGAATCAGCCCCAGCATTTT	CAWSVGQGNQPQHF
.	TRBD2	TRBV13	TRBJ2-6	TGTGCCAGCAGCTCCCGGGGGGGGGAAGAGCCTGGGGCCAACGTCCTGACTTTC	CASSSRGGEEPGANVLTF
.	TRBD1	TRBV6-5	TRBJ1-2	TGTGCCAGCAGAGGACAGGGGGACTACTATGGCTACACCTTC	CASRGQGDYYGYTF